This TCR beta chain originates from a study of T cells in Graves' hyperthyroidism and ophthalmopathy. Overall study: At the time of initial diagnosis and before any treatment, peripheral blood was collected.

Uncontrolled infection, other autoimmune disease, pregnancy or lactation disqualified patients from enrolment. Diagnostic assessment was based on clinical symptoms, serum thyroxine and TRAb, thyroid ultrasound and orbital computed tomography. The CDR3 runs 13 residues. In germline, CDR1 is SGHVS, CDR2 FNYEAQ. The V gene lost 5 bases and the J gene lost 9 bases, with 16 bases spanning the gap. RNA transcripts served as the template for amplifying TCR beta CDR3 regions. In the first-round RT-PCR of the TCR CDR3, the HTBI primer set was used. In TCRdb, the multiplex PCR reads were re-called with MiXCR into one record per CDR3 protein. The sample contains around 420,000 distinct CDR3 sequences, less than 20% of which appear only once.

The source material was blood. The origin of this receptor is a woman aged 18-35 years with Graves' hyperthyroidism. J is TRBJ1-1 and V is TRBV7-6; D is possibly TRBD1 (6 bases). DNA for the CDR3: TGTGCCAGCAGCCCCCTAATCGGGGGCCAAGCTTTCTTT. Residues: CASSPLIGGQAFF.